Following are 32 T cell receptor beta chains from one sample sequenced in a study of blood T cell repertoires in COVID-19 (dated by TCRdb to 2018 to 2020). Library construction relied on the immunoSEQ multiplex PCR assay. Here the immuneACCESS table is served through TCRdb, limited to in-frame sequences with V and J called. Missing clones are a known gap in these copies; in checked studies unresolved V genes cover under half, and the rest lacks a known reason. This sample holds some 190,000 clones; 85% to 90% were observed only once. The ten largest account for 2% to 2.5% of the sample. Material for sequencing was PBMCs or T cells enriched from blood (not recorded which). The source of these receptors is a woman between 35 and 50 years old with acute COVID-19.

The CDR3 is CATSDSDRVGTGELFF. The CDR3 DNA reads TGTGCCACCAGTGACTCGGACAGGGTCGGCACCGGGGAGCTGTTTTTT. The V gene is TRBV24-1, the J gene TRBJ2-2; 8 positions agree with TRBD1. V was clipped by 4 bases and J by 4 bases; unmatched bases: 7. The CDR3 totals 16 residues. The V gene's germline CDR1 is KGHDR and CDR2 SFDVKD.

This clone was recorded once. V gene TRBV28 combines with J gene TRBJ1-6, with no clear D. Trimming pared 3 bases from V and 0 bases from J, leaving 15 bases between. The germline V gene encodes CDR1 MDHEN and CDR2 SYDVKM. The CDR3 length is 18 residues. The CDR3 spells CASSFNRRVNSYNSPLHF. CDR3 DNA sequence: TGTGCCAGCAGTTTTAATCGGCGGGTAAACTCCTATAATTCACCCCTCCACTTT.

The chain has TRBV11-2 and TRBJ2-5; 12 bases are a match to TRBD2. CDR3 length: 14 amino acids. Germline values: CDR1 SGHAT, CDR2 FQNNGV. V lost 5 bases and J lost 4; bases outside the gene matches: 2. The DNA for the CDR3 is TGTGCCAGCAGCCCGACTAGCGGGGGAGAGACCCAGTACTTC. Encoded protein: CASSPTSGGETQYF.

J is TRBJ1-1 and V is TRBV25-1, with D possibly TRBD1 on 5 matching bases. The CDR3 has 16 residues. CDR1 and CDR2 from the germline V gene are MGHDK and SYGVNS. The V gene lost 6 bases and the J gene lost 0 bases, with 17 bases spanning the gap. Written as DNA, the CDR3 is TGTGCCAGCAGCGCCCCAGGGCCAGGGATGAACACTGAAGCTTTCTTT. Its translation: CASSAPGPGMNTEAFF. Together with reference TRBV25-1 and TRBJ1-1, the CDR3 gives the full variable domain: EADIYQTPRYLVIGTGKKITLECSQTMGHDKMYWYQQDPGMELHLIHYSYGVNSTEKGDLSSESTVSRIRTEHFPLTLESARPSHTSQYLCASSAPGPGMNTEAFFGQGTRLTVV.

The chain combines TRBV11-2 with TRBJ1-1; 8 bases line up with TRBD1. V trimming: 4 bases; J trimming: 5 bases; junction bases outside the gene matches: 9. The CDR3 is made up of 15 amino acids. Germline CDR1 is SGHAT and CDR2 is FQNNGV. CDR3 coding DNA: TGTGCCAGCAGCTCCCTGGACAGGGTTATAACTGAAGCTTTCTTT. Its translation: CASSSLDRVITEAFF.

The chain is built from TRBV18 and TRBJ1-2; 9 positions agree with TRBD1. The ends lost 5 bases at V and 6 bases at J; junction bases unmatched: 4. Germline CDR1 and CDR2: KGHSH and LQKENI. The CDR3 is 13 amino acids. CDR3 DNA: TGTGCCAGCTCAAGGACAGGGGTTGATGGCTACACCTTC. Its protein is CASSRTGVDGYTF.

V gene TRBV2 combines with J gene TRBJ1-5, with 9 bases fitting TRBD1. The germline gives CDR1 SNHLY, CDR2 FYNNEI. The CDR3 sequence is 16 residues long. The V and J ends lost 3 bases and 4 bases, in that order; junction bases with no gene match: 7. The CDR3 sequence: CASSDSGQGWNQPQHF. CDR3 sequence (DNA): TGTGCCAGCAGTGATTCGGGACAGGGCTGGAATCAGCCCCAGCATTTT.

The rearrangement joins TRBV4-1 to TRBJ1-2; a possible D gene is TRBD1 (6 bases). There are 16 residues in the CDR3. From germline, CDR1 is MGHRA and CDR2 YSYEKL. V was trimmed by 1 base and J by 0 bases, leaving 12 bases between them. The CDR3 bases are TGCGCCAGCAGCCAAGGGGGGCAGGGCCCTAACTATGGCTACACCTTC. This gives the protein CASSQGGQGPNYGYTF.

J is TRBJ1-5 and V is TRBV6-1; D gene ambiguous. V lost 1 base to trimming and J lost 3 bases, with 7 bases between them. This CDR3 spans 14 amino acids. Germline lookup yields CDR1 MNHNS and CDR2 SASEGT. The CDR3 DNA reads as TGTGCCAGCAGTGAAGGTCTCTTCAATCAGCCCCAGCATTTT. This translates into CASSEGLFNQPQHF.

The chain has TRBV30 and TRBJ1-6, with 8 bases fitting TRBD1. V was pared by 2 bases and J by 0 bases, with 9 bases of the junction left unmatched. Germline V CDR1 and CDR2: GTSNPN, SVGIG (reference sequence). The CDR3 runs to 18 residues. In DNA form, the CDR3 reads TGTGCCTGGAGTTTCAGTCGGACAGGGAGCTCCTATAATTCACCCCTCCACTTT. Translated: CAWSFSRTGSSYNSPLHF.

This clone was counted only a few times. The CDR3 DNA is TGTGCCAGCAGTTACTCGACGGAGGGGACAGTCTCTTATGGCTACACCTTC. Translated: CASSYSTEGTVSYGYTF. V gene TRBV6-2 or TRBV6-3 combines with J gene TRBJ1-2; 7 nucleotides agree with TRBD1. Germline V gene lookup returns CDR1 MNHEY and CDR2 SVGEGT. The CDR3 has 17 amino acids. The V gene end was trimmed by 0 bases and the J gene end by 5 bases; junction bases not matched to a gene: 12.

CDR3 in DNA: TGTGCCAGCAGTAATAGCGGGAGGGAGCCATACGAGCAGTACTTC. This gives the protein CASSNSGREPYEQYF. This chain links TRBV25-1 with TRBJ2-7; 11 nucleotides line up with TRBD2. Germline-derived CDR1 and CDR2 are MGHDK and SYGVNS. Trimming took 5 bases from V and 4 from J; bases not matched to a gene: 7. This CDR3 contains 15 residues.

The V call is TRBV2, the J call TRBJ1-2, with D hard to call. V lost 8 bases and J 4 bases, leaving 8 bases between the germline ends. Germline V gene sequence: CDR1 SNHLY, CDR2 FYNNEI. CDR3 length: 11 amino acids. In nucleotides, the CDR3 is TGTGCCAGCTATGGCAGCTATGGCTACACCTTC. It is translated as CASYGSYGYTF.

CDR3 protein: CASQRGTADYEQYF. CDR3 bases: TGTGCCAGCCAAAGGGGGACCGCGGACTACGAGCAGTACTTC. The chain combines TRBV5-6 with TRBJ2-7, with a tentative D call TRBD1 (6 bases). The germline gives CDR1 SGHDT, CDR2 YYEEEE. V dropped 7 bases and J dropped 3 bases, with 17 bases sitting between them. This CDR3 region has 14 residues. Based on the CDR3 plus reference TRBV5-6 and TRBJ2-7, the full variable domain is DAGVTQSPTHLIKTRGQQVTLRCSPKSGHDTVSWYQQALGQGPQFIFQYYEEEERQRGNFPDRFSGHQFPNYSSELNVNALLLGDSALYLCASQRGTADYEQYFGPGTRLTVT.

The CDR3 DNA reads as TGTGCCAGCAGCGGGGGGGCCGGGACATCTTATAATGAGCAGTTCTTC. Translating gives CASSGGAGTSYNEQFF. The J gene is TRBJ2-1, the V gene TRBV11-1; possibly TRBD2 for D (7 bases). The germline V and J ends were trimmed by 5 bases and 7 bases, with 21 bases remaining between them. This CDR3 has 16 amino acids. The germline gives CDR1 SGHAT, CDR2 FQDESV (reference sequence). The full variable domain, with the rest looked up from reference TRBV11-1 and TRBJ2-1, is EAEVAQSPRYKITEKSQAVAFWCDPISGHATLYWYRQILGQGPELLVQFQDESVVDDSQLPKDRFSAERLKGVDSTLKIQPAELGDSAMYLCASSGGAGTSYNEQFFGPGTRLTVL.

The rearrangement joins TRBV10-3 to TRBJ1-3; D may be TRBD1 (5 bases). This CDR3 has 15 residues. V shed 6 bases and J shed 4 bases, with 16 bases lying between them. Germline-derived CDR1 and CDR2 are ENHRY and SYGVKD. Here the CDR3 reads CAIRMDTIKGNTIYF. The CDR3 region has the DNA TGTGCCATCAGGATGGACACAATAAAGGGAAACACCATATATTTT.

The gene calls are TRBV29-1 and TRBJ1-1; D gene uncertain. CDR1 is SQVTM, CDR2 ANQGSEA, per germline. With 7 bases removed from V and 0 bases from J, the gap between germline ends came to 9 bases. This CDR3 has 12 amino acids. The chain's CDR3 is CSARDVNTEAFF. CDR3 coding DNA: TGCAGCGCCCGGGATGTGAACACTGAAGCTTTCTTT. Supplemented by reference TRBV29-1 and TRBJ1-1, the full variable domain reads SAVISQKPSRDICQRGTSLTIQCQVDSQVTMMFWYRQQPGQSLTLIATANQGSEATYESGFVIDKFPISRPNLTFSTLTVSNMSPEDSSIYLCSARDVNTEAFFGQGTRLTVV.

The J gene is TRBJ2-2, the V gene TRBV3-1 (or the pseudogene TRBV3-2); 10 positions agree with TRBD2. The CDR3 sequence is 14 residues long. The V segment lost 5 bases and the J segment 5 bases; nucleotides outside the gene matches: 2. Germline CDR1 LGHDT, CDR2 YNNKEL (reference sequence). The CDR3 DNA follows: TGTGCCAGCAGCTCGACTAGCGGGACCGGGGAGCTGTTTTTT. Residues: CASSSTSGTGELFF.

The V and J genes are TRBV30 and TRBJ1-2, with 7 bases matching TRBD1. The V gene end was trimmed by 8 bases and the J gene end by 3 bases; junction bases not matched to a gene: 12. Germline V lookup: CDR1 GTSNPN, CDR2 SVGIG (reference sequence). The CDR3 is 14 residues long. The CDR3 region is CAGRQGRSDYGYTF. CDR3 bases: TGTGCCGGCAGACAGGGACGTTCGGACTATGGCTACACCTTC.

The chain joins TRBV7-6 to TRBJ2-7; 8 bases map to TRBD1. The CDR3 has 15 residues. CDR1 is SGHVS, CDR2 FNYEAQ, per germline. V trimming: 5 bases; J trimming: 5 bases; junction bases outside the gene matches: 11. CDR3 in amino acids: CASSPVPGQGNEQYF. The DNA for the CDR3 is TGTGCCAGCAGCCCAGTTCCCGGACAGGGTAACGAGCAGTACTTC.

CDR3 in DNA: TGTGCCAGTAGTATTCTATCCGGGAGGGCCAAGGAGCAGTTCTTC. Translated, it gives CASSILSGRAKEQFF. The J gene is TRBJ2-1, the V gene TRBV19; 8 bases agree with TRBD2. The length of the CDR3 is 15 residues. Trimming removed 3 bases from V and 10 bases from J; junction bases left unmatched: 11. Germline lookup yields CDR1 LNHDA and CDR2 SQIVND (reference sequence).

The rearrangement joins TRBV6-5 to TRBJ2-3, with TRBD2 identical over 8 bases. The CDR3 is made up of 15 amino acids. J was trimmed by 2 bases and V by 0 bases; bases with no gene match: 1. Germline V gives CDR1 MNHEY, CDR2 SVGAGI. CDR3 in amino acids: CASSYSTSATDTQYF. The CDR3 nucleotides are TGTGCCAGCAGTTACTCGACTAGCGCCACAGATACGCAGTATTTT.

The chain has TRBV24-1 and TRBJ2-5, with TRBD2 as a possible D gene (6 bases). This CDR3 has 15 amino acids. The V and J ends lost 4 bases and 3 bases respectively, with 14 bases between them. Germline V gene sequence: CDR1 KGHDR, CDR2 SFDVKD. CDR3 region: CATSDPTGGEETQYF. Written as DNA, the CDR3 is TGTGCCACCAGTGACCCCACCGGCGGGGAAGAGACCCAGTACTTC.

This clone was seen once. V and J are TRBV5-4 and TRBJ2-5; 7 bases are shared with TRBD1. The J segment lost 2 bases and the V segment lost 4 bases, leaving 2 bases of the junction unmatched. Germline V gene sequence: CDR1 SGHNT, CDR2 YYREEE (reference sequence). The CDR3 length is 13 residues. In DNA, the CDR3 is TGTGCCAGCAGCAAGGACAGGCAAGAGACCCAGTACTTC. This codes for CASSKDRQETQYF.

J is TRBJ2-3 and V is TRBV10-2, with D unclear. V was cut by 7 bases and J by 3 bases, with 8 bases left in between. Germline V CDR1 and CDR2: WSHSY, SAAADI. The CDR3 runs to 12 residues. The CDR3 is CASTASTDTQYF. CDR3 in DNA: TGCGCCAGCACTGCGAGTACAGATACGCAGTATTTT.

V gene TRBV6-5 combines with J gene TRBJ1-1, with D unclear. Trimming pared 6 bases from V and 4 bases from J, leaving 12 bases between. The germline gives CDR1 MNHEY, CDR2 SVGAGI. The CDR3 sequence is 13 residues long. The CDR3 reads CASSRLGGTEAFF. DNA for the CDR3: TGTGCCAGCAGCCGGTTAGGAGGCACTGAAGCTTTCTTT.

The sample holds many counts of this clone. This chain joins TRBV7-9 and TRBJ2-1; 13 nucleotides line up with TRBD2. The CDR3 extends over 14 amino acids. The J segment lost 10 bases and the V segment lost 5 bases, leaving 5 bases of the junction unmatched. The germline V gene encodes CDR1 SEHNR and CDR2 FQNEAQ (reference sequence). CDR3 sequence reads: CASSPPGLAGEQFF. The CDR3 DNA reads as TGTGCCAGCAGCCCCCCGGGACTAGCGGGGGAGCAGTTCTTC.

The chain uses TRBV3-1 (or the pseudogene TRBV3-2) and TRBJ1-6; no clear D gene. This CDR3 is built from 14 residues. Germline-derived CDR1 and CDR2 are LGHDT and YNNKEL (reference sequence). Between the trimmed V and J ends, which lost 4 bases and 0 bases, there was a span of 4 bases. The CDR3 protein is CASSPSSYNSPLHF. The CDR3 nucleotides read TGTGCCAGCAGCCCCAGCTCCTATAATTCACCCCTCCACTTT.

V and J are TRBV7-9 and TRBJ1-1, with TRBD1 identical over 8 bases. V shed 6 bases and J 3 bases; nucleotides not matched to a gene: 3. The CDR3 loop spans 13 amino acids. Germline values: CDR1 SEHNR, CDR2 FQNEAQ (reference sequence). The CDR3 DNA reads as TGTGCCAGCAGGATGACAGGGGACACTGAAGCTTTCTTT. Translation: CASRMTGDTEAFF.

V usage is TRBV6-5 and J usage is TRBJ2-6; 10 nucleotides align to TRBD1. The CDR3 is made up of 14 amino acids. With 6 bases clipped from V and 12 bases from J, the junction kept 8 bases outside the gene matches. Germline V gene lookup returns CDR1 MNHEY and CDR2 SVGAGI. This chain's CDR3 is CASSGDRGSPVLTF. Here the CDR3 DNA reads TGTGCCAGCAGCGGGGACAGGGGATCCCCCGTCCTGACTTTC.

The chain combines TRBV5-1 with TRBJ1-1; D ambiguous. Germline V CDR1 and CDR2: SGHRS, YFSETQ. Trimming took 0 bases from V and 7 from J, leaving 10 bases between them. The CDR3 loop spans 13 amino acids. The CDR3: CASSLGPTLEAFF. The CDR3 nucleotides are TGCGCCAGCAGCTTGGGCCCTACCCTTGAAGCTTTCTTT. Variable domain in full (rest from reference TRBV5-1 and TRBJ1-1): KAGVTQTPRYLIKTRGQQVTLSCSPISGHRSVSWYQQTPGQGLQFLFEYFSETQRNKGNFPGRFSGRQFSNSRSEMNVSTLELGDSALYLCASSLGPTLEAFFGQGTRLTVV.

The chain uses TRBV11-2 and TRBJ2-7, with 10 bases fitting TRBD1. Germline CDR1 and CDR2: SGHAT and FQNNGV. J lost 3 bases, V lost 5 bases, and 7 bases had no gene match. This CDR3 region has 15 residues. DNA of the CDR3: TGTGCCAGCAGCCCCCGGGACAGGGGTTTCTACGAGCAGTACTTC. This encodes CASSPRDRGFYEQYF.